These 5 T cell receptor beta chains were all obtained from the same sample, sequenced in a study of T cell responses to AZD1222 COVID-19 vaccine. Sequencing was performed with immunoSEQ multiplex PCR; in TCRdb, only in-frame clones are kept and a portion is missing. The data contain 75,000 to 100,000 clones, nearly 90% of them singletons. This specimen consisted of peripheral blood, obtained on day 0 of AZD1222 vaccination. The source is an adult in good health.

This clone was found once. This CDR3 is CASSQMTSLSKNIQYF. Here the CDR3 DNA reads TGCGCCAGCAGTCAAATGACTAGTCTTTCCAAAAACATTCAGTACTTC. The rearrangement links TRBV23-1 to TRBJ2-4, with D tentatively TRBD2 (6 bases). TRBV23-1 qualifies as an ORF whose function is uncertain. The CDR3 loop spans 16 amino acids. V was trimmed by 2 bases and J by 2 bases, leaving 13 bases between them.

The chain combines TRBV18 with TRBJ1-2, with D perhaps TRBD1 (5 bases). Trimming shortened V by 3 bases and J by 4 bases, and 6 bases separated the two germline ends. The CDR3 runs 12 residues. CDR1 is KGHSH, CDR2 LQKENI, per germline. The CDR3 region is CASSPDTYGYTF. CDR3 coding DNA: TGTGCCAGCTCACCGGACACCTATGGCTACACCTTC. Filled out from reference TRBV18 and TRBJ1-2, the complete variable domain reads NAGVMQNPRHLVRRRGQEARLRCSPMKGHSHVYWYRQLPEEGLKFMVYLQKENIIDESGMPKERFSAEFPKEGPSILRIQQVVRGDSAAYFCASSPDTYGYTFGSGTRLTVV.

This clone was recorded a few times. J is TRBJ2-7 and V is TRBV20-1; tentatively, D is TRBD2 (5 bases). The CDR3 runs 13 residues. V was shortened by 3 bases and J by 0 bases, with 9 bases between the two germline ends. The germline CDR1 and CDR2 sequences are DFQATT and SNEGSKA (reference sequence). This CDR3 reads CSASPSSSYEQYF. The CDR3 bases are TGCAGTGCTAGTCCTAGCAGCTCCTACGAGCAGTACTTC.

The chain recombines TRBV6-5 with TRBJ2-7, with 9 bases aligning to TRBD1. The CDR3 length is 14 residues. Germline lookup yields CDR1 MNHEY and CDR2 SVGAGI. J was trimmed by 0 bases and V by 6 bases; bases with no gene match: 3. The CDR3 bases are TGTGCCAGCAGCGTGACAGGGGGCTCCTACGAGCAGTACTTC. Protein sequence: CASSVTGGSYEQYF.

The chain carries TRBV19 and TRBJ1-1; D is uncertain. Germline V lookup: CDR1 LNHDA, CDR2 SQIVND (reference sequence). Trimming removed 0 bases from V and 8 bases from J, with 13 bases in between. The CDR3 spans 14 residues. CDR3 in DNA: TGTGCCAGTAGTATAGATGGCCGGCGTCGAGAAGCTTTCTTT. Protein sequence: CASSIDGRRREAFF.